The sequence of this TCR beta chain was determined in a study of T cell clonotyping in hematopoietic cell transplantation. Study-wide results and limits: No sorting was done, leaving CD4 and CD8 contributions mixed. Higher Inverse Simpson Index values in graft donor and pretransplant recipient predicted broader posttransplant TCR diversity. Pathologically expanded recipient clonotypes increased progressively from day 30 to day 180 as diversity fell.

The V segment lost 4 bases and the J segment 7 bases; nucleotides outside the gene matches: 13. Germline V gene lookup returns CDR1 SGDLS and CDR2 YYNGEE. The CDR3 sequence is 16 residues long. Recipients were bled about 28 days pretransplant and at posttransplant days 30, 100, 180. Clones were sequenced by immunoSEQ multiplex PCR, and TCRdb holds only the in-frame ones, with some missing. This table has several thousand clones, 80% to 90% appearing once. In regard to this clone: Its antigen is not identified.

The V and J genes are TRBV9 and TRBJ2-1; 8 bases agree with TRBD1. The clonotype comes from a female patient aged 50-65 years who had an allogeneic stem cell transplant from an unrelated donor, so the T cells may come from the graft donor. Some clones in this sample may be carry-over from other donors' samples. The source was peripheral blood mononuclear cells, collected 180 days after allogeneic stem cell transplant. This chain's CDR3 is CASSSFRGLRVNEQFF. CDR3 bases: TGTGCCAGCAGCAGCTTCAGGGGGCTTCGTGTAAATGAGCAGTTCTTC.